This TCR beta chain was retrieved from a study of identical twins. The study's findings and limits: Clonotypes of the beta chain that were abundant in cord blood carried fewer insertions (memory repertoires showed none). Compared with unrelated sharing, twin-shared out-of-frame alpha sequences had more low-probability sequences.

TCRdb reprocessed the 5' RACE reads via MiXCR and lists one record per CDR3 protein. Altogether 540,000 or so distinct CDR3 sequences are present, about a fifth being singletons, with the ten largest covering about 0.5%. This clonotype was counted a few times. What it binds is not known. Germline CDR1 is SGHDN and CDR2 is FVKESK. CDR3 length: 13 residues. Trimming removed 4 bases at V and 12 bases at J, with 16 bases between. This same sample was also part of a study on yellow fever vaccine responses in identical twins.

Sequencing was done on a sample of CD4+ T cells sorted from blood. The V call is TRBV14, the J call TRBJ2-1, with unresolved D. This TCR derives from a woman aged 18 to 35 in good health. The CDR3 is CASSPKTSFGQFF. In DNA, the CDR3 is TGTGCCAGCAGCCCGAAGACTTCCTTCGGGCAGTTCTTC.